This T cell receptor beta chain was recorded in a study of cytomegalovirus exposure and HLA in healthy donors. Broader study findings: Previously analyzed data showed that most TCR beta V segments were productive at a frequency of about 87% or about 30%. Later work associated fewer than 20,000 TCR beta sequences with HLA alleles at 0.05 false discovery rate.

CDR1 and CDR2 from the germline V gene are MDHEN and SYDVKM. This CDR3 has 17 amino acids. The V and J ends lost 7 bases and 4 bases respectively, with 23 bases between them. Comments on this clone: The antigen is not known.

The PCR made use of 60 Vbeta and 13 Jbeta primers. The data were produced by immunoSEQ multiplex PCR, yet TCRdb's version contains in-frame clones alone and is incomplete. The repertoire holds roughly 120,000 clones, with 75% to 90% as singletons. The sequenced material came from PBMCs. This TCR came from a male donor in good health and CMV-seronegative. This chain connects TRBV28 to TRBJ1-5; no firm D call. The CDR3, as DNA: TGTGCCAGCACTGAACTACCGGTCGATCCGAAGAATCAGCCCCAGCATTTT. It yields the protein CASTELPVDPKNQPQHF.